This T cell receptor beta chain was recovered during a study of blood T cell repertoires in COVID-19. Study in general: The United States, Italy and Spain were the sources of the acute and convalescent COVID-19 samples. In each case, the material was cDNA or gDNA derived from T cells, B-cell-depleted T cells, or PBMCs.

V was pared by 0 bases and J by 5 bases, with 16 bases between. The germline gives CDR1 GTSNPN, CDR2 SVGIG (reference sequence). The CDR3 extends over 15 amino acids. Per the authors' pipeline: Nucleated cell counts were estimated from reference gene primer amplification. This table comes from immunoSEQ multiplex PCR, and its TCRdb copy is limited to in-frame clones, with some not included. The V and J calls and clone size are taken from that table; D and trimming were inferred from the DNA. Here the sample spans 250,000 or so clones, approximately 91% being singletons. Sequenced: peripheral blood. The sequence came from a woman aged 55-75 years with acute or convalescent COVID-19. V is TRBV30 and J is TRBJ1-1, with D perhaps TRBD1 (6 bases). The CDR3 loop reads CAWSVRGGRRTEAFF. DNA for the CDR3: TGTGCCTGGAGTGTCCGGGGGGGCCGGAGGACTGAAGCTTTCTTT. Full variable domain (outside the CDR3, taken from reference TRBV30 and TRBJ1-1): SQTIHQWPATLVQPVGSPLSLECTVEGTSNPNLYWYRQAAGRGLQLLFYSVGIGQISSEVPQNLSASRPQDRQFILSSKKLLLSDSGFYLCAWSVRGGRRTEAFFGQGTRLTVV.